The source of this TCR beta chain is a study of graft-versus-host responses after intestinal transplantation. TCRdb's table, derived via immunoSEQ multiplex PCR, lists solely in-frame clones and lacks some. The sample records tens of thousands of clones, over 85% being singletons. The table lists this clone with a count of one. Its antigen is currently unknown. The CDR3 runs to 13 residues. V was trimmed by 10 bases and J by 4 bases, leaving 16 bases between them. The germline V gene has CDR1 MNHNS and CDR2 SASEGT. The origin of this receptor is a human donor who received an intestinal transplant. The V call is TRBV6-1, the J call TRBJ1-2; D gene uncertain. Sequenced material: unstimulated CD8+ T cells sorted from spleen or lymph node cells, taken before intestinal transplant. The DNA for the CDR3 is TGTGCCACCCGTTCGGGAATCATCTATGGCTACACCTTC. Amino acids: CATRSGIIYGYTF.